Below are 23 T cell receptor beta chains sequenced from a single sample in a study of siplizumab effects on memory and regulatory T cells. Sequencing was performed with immunoSEQ multiplex PCR; in TCRdb, only in-frame clones are kept and a portion is missing. The table shows under 150,000 clones, with roughly 94% occurring only once. Sample: non-Treg CD4+ T cells sorted from blood. The receptors derive from a human donor in good health.

The chain joins TRBV7-8 to TRBJ2-7; TRBD2 matches 7 bases. Germline V gene sequence: CDR1 SGHVS, CDR2 FQNEAQ. J was trimmed by 0 bases and V by 0 bases; bases with no gene match: 11. The CDR3 is 18 amino acids. The CDR3: CASSLAASGAAHSYEQYF. In DNA form, the CDR3 reads TGTGCCAGCAGCTTAGCGGCCAGCGGGGCCGCACACTCCTACGAGCAGTACTTC.

This clone came up once. The V and J genes are TRBV19 and TRBJ1-2; TRBD1 matches at 7 bases. After removal of 9 bases from V and 4 bases from J, the junction contained 11 bases not matched to a gene. The CDR3 length is 14 residues. CDR1 and CDR2 from the germline V gene are LNHDA and SQIVND (reference sequence). CDR3 nucleotides: TGTGCCAGCTCTATCAGGGGGGTCGTCTATGGCTACACCTTC. Translated, it gives CASSIRGVVYGYTF.

The chain is built from TRBV30 and TRBJ1-2; D ambiguous. Germline loops: CDR1 GTSNPN, CDR2 SVGIG (reference sequence). With 5 bases removed from V and 0 bases from J, the gap between germline ends came to 13 bases. CDR3 length equals 14 residues. CDR3 sequence (DNA): TGTGCCTGGGGCCTGCGGATATCTAACTATGGCTACACCTTC. Translating it yields CAWGLRISNYGYTF. Using reference TRBV30 and TRBJ1-2 for the parts outside the CDR3, the full variable domain is SQTIHQWPATLVQPVGSPLSLECTVEGTSNPNLYWYRQAAGRGLQLLFYSVGIGQISSEVPQNLSASRPQDRQFILSSKKLLLSDSGFYLCAWGLRISNYGYTFGSGTRLTVV.

J is TRBJ1-5 and V is TRBV11-3; 7 positions match TRBD1. The V segment lost 7 bases and the J segment 0 bases; nucleotides outside the gene matches: 6. The CDR3 length is 15 residues. The germline V gene encodes CDR1 SGHNT and CDR2 YENEEA. The CDR3 DNA reads TGTGCCAGCACCGGGACAGATAATAGCAATCAGCCCCAGCATTTT. This encodes CASTGTDNSNQPQHF.

This clone appeared a few times. Here the CDR3 reads CASSGPSSGANVLTF. In DNA form, the CDR3 reads TGTGCCAGCAGTGGGCCGAGTAGCGGGGCCAACGTCCTGACTTTC. V gene TRBV2 combines with J gene TRBJ2-6; unclear D gene. The ends were cut back, 4 bases at V and 4 bases at J, with 11 bases in the middle. Germline V gene data show CDR1 as SNHLY and CDR2 as FYNNEI. This CDR3 has 15 residues.

The chain is built from TRBV9 and TRBJ2-3, with D possibly matching TRBD1 (6 bases). This CDR3 region has 15 residues. V was trimmed by 0 bases and J by 2 bases, leaving 10 bases between them. The germline V gene has CDR1 SGDLS and CDR2 YYNGEE. The CDR3 sequence is CASSVVGQLTDTQYF. The CDR3 bases are TGTGCCAGCAGCGTAGTTGGACAGCTCACAGATACGCAGTATTTT.

J is TRBJ1-3 and V is TRBV6-1; unclear D gene. This CDR3 spans 15 amino acids. CDR1 MNHNS and CDR2 SASEGT come from the germline V gene. Trimming removed 1 base at V and 2 bases at J, with 9 bases between. The CDR3 DNA is TGTGCCAGCAGTGAAGGGGGTTTCGCTGGAAACACCATATATTTT. Translated, it gives CASSEGGFAGNTIYF.

The CDR3 is CASSLWQGGKDEQYF. Here the CDR3 DNA reads TGTGCCAGCAGTTTATGGCAGGGGGGAAAGGACGAGCAGTACTTC. V usage is TRBV27 and J usage is TRBJ2-7, with D perhaps TRBD1 (7 bases). Trimming took 1 base from V and 5 from J, leaving 15 bases between them. CDR3 size: 15 residues. From germline, CDR1 is MNHEY and CDR2 SMNVEV (reference sequence).

This rearrangement joins TRBV11-1 to TRBJ2-1; 9 bases are shared with TRBD2. This CDR3 has 17 amino acids. V lost 2 bases to trimming and J lost 1 base; unmatched junction nucleotides: 6. Germline V lookup: CDR1 SGHAT, CDR2 FQDESV (reference sequence). The CDR3 spells CASSLFLAGVSYNEQFF. CDR3 bases: TGTGCCAGCAGCTTATTTTTAGCGGGAGTTTCCTACAATGAGCAGTTCTTC.

V and J are TRBV18 and TRBJ1-5; D not certain. The V end was cut by 2 bases, the J end by 10 bases, with 15 bases between. This CDR3 is 14 amino acids long. Germline V gene data show CDR1 as KGHSH and CDR2 as LQKENI. The CDR3 loop is CASSPEFFRHPQHF. As DNA, the CDR3 is TGTGCCAGCTCACCAGAATTTTTTAGGCATCCCCAGCATTTT. Full variable domain (remainder filled in from reference TRBV18 and TRBJ1-5): NAGVMQNPRHLVRRRGQEARLRCSPMKGHSHVYWYRQLPEEGLKFMVYLQKENIIDESGMPKERFSAEFPKEGPSILRIQQVVRGDSAAYFCASSPEFFRHPQHFGDGTRLSIL.

Notes on this clone: The same CDR3 also results from other DNA sequences found in this sample. The chain recombines TRBV18 with TRBJ2-7; D is undetermined. V was shortened by 3 bases and J by 3 bases, with 6 bases between the two germline ends. The germline CDR1 and CDR2 sequences are KGHSH and LQKENI. CDR3 length equals 12 residues. The CDR3 DNA follows: TGTGCCAGCTCACCGTCTAGCTACGAGCAGTACTTC. It codes for CASSPSSYEQYF. The complete variable domain, with remaining parts taken from reference TRBV18 and TRBJ2-7, reads NAGVMQNPRHLVRRRGQEARLRCSPMKGHSHVYWYRQLPEEGLKFMVYLQKENIIDESGMPKERFSAEFPKEGPSILRIQQVVRGDSAAYFCASSPSSYEQYFGPGTRLTVT.

The rearrangement links TRBV4-1 to TRBJ1-5, with 7 bases lining up with TRBD1. With V trimmed by 4 bases and J by 7 bases, 4 bases remained unmatched. This CDR3 contains 13 residues. CDR1 is MGHRA, CDR2 YSYEKL, per germline. For the CDR3, the DNA is TGCGCCAGCAGCCGGGACAGCCGGCAGCCCCAGCATTTT. It translates to CASSRDSRQPQHF.

The chain couples TRBV6-5 to TRBJ2-7, with unresolved D. The CDR3 contains 15 residues. Per the germline V gene, CDR1 is MNHEY and CDR2 is SVGAGI. The V and J ends lost 6 bases and 3 bases respectively, with 18 bases between them. The CDR3 reads CASSCDFPDCYEQYF. CDR3 coding DNA: TGTGCCAGCAGCTGCGACTTCCCAGATTGCTACGAGCAGTACTTC.

The CDR3 sequence is CASSLEAGKGFGEQFF. The CDR3 DNA reads as TGTGCCAGCAGCTTAGAAGCCGGGAAGGGCTTCGGTGAGCAGTTCTTC. The chain uses TRBV11-3 and TRBJ2-1; perhaps TRBD2 as D (5 bases). CDR1 SGHNT and CDR2 YENEEA come from the germline V gene. CDR3 length equals 16 residues. Trimming took 0 bases from V and 9 from J, leaving 18 bases between them.

This rearrangement joins TRBV5-6 to TRBJ1-2; 7 bases align to TRBD1. The ends lost 1 base at V and 4 bases at J; junction bases unmatched: 7. Germline loops: CDR1 SGHDT, CDR2 YYEEEE. The CDR3 totals 15 residues. CDR3 DNA sequence: TGTGCCAGCAGCTTGACGACGGGACAGATCTATGGCTACACCTTC. It translates to CASSLTTGQIYGYTF.

V usage is TRBV19 and J usage is TRBJ2-7, with unresolved D. The CDR3 extends over 13 amino acids. V lost 3 bases and J 1 base, leaving 7 bases between the germline ends. In germline, CDR1 is LNHDA, CDR2 SQIVND (reference sequence). CDR3 loop: CASSMAQSYEQYF. The CDR3 nucleotides read TGTGCCAGTAGTATGGCACAGTCCTACGAGCAGTACTTC.

V is TRBV16 and J is TRBJ2-3; D is undetermined. This CDR3 contains 14 residues. Germline V gene lookup returns CDR1 KGHSY and CDR2 FQNENV. Trimming stripped 0 bases from V and 0 bases from J, with 4 bases between. The CDR3 DNA is TGTGCCAGCAGCCAATCGGGCAGCACAGATACGCAGTATTTT. Residues: CASSQSGSTDTQYF.

The chain recombines TRBV6-5 with TRBJ2-7; 7 bases line up with TRBD1. Germline loops: CDR1 MNHEY, CDR2 SVGAGI. Trimming at V came to 1 base and at J to 3 bases, leaving 3 bases not matched to a gene. The CDR3 extends over 14 amino acids. The CDR3 protein is CASSYWRQGYEQYF. CDR3 DNA: TGTGCCAGCAGTTACTGGAGACAGGGCTACGAGCAGTACTTC.

V usage is TRBV18 and J usage is TRBJ1-5; TRBD1 matches at 10 bases. Per the germline V gene, CDR1 is KGHSH and CDR2 is LQKENI. J gave up 6 bases and V 6 bases, and 2 bases lay outside the gene matches. The CDR3 extends over 13 amino acids. CDR3 loop: CASSDRGLQPQHF. The CDR3 DNA follows: TGTGCCAGCTCCGACAGGGGGCTTCAGCCCCAGCATTTT.

The chain combines TRBV27 with TRBJ1-6; maybe TRBD1 (6 bases). Germline CDR1 is MNHEY and CDR2 is SMNVEV (reference sequence). V shed 5 bases and J shed 2 bases, with 10 bases lying between them. There are 15 residues in the CDR3. CDR3 coding DNA: TGTGCCAGCAGTGTCTGGGACACCTATAATTCACCCCTCCACTTT. Encoded protein: CASSVWDTYNSPLHF.

The genes are TRBV5-1 and TRBJ2-4; D assignment may be TRBD1 or TRBD2 (5 bases each). The germline gives CDR1 SGHRS, CDR2 YFSETQ. The ends were cut back, 0 bases at V and 8 bases at J, with 15 bases in the middle. The CDR3 contains 15 residues. The CDR3 DNA sequence: TGCGCCAGCAGCTTGGCCGGGCAGGGCGGGCACATTCAGTACTTC. Residues: CASSLAGQGGHIQYF.

This chain joins TRBV5-1 and TRBJ2-1; TRBD2 might be the D (5 bases). Trimming removed 4 bases at V and 3 bases at J, with 14 bases between. Germline values: CDR1 SGHRS, CDR2 YFSETQ. The CDR3 covers 15 residues. In DNA form, the CDR3 reads TGCGCCAGCAGCCTGGCGGCTAGCAGCTACAATGAGCAGTTCTTC. It specifies CASSLAASSYNEQFF. The whole variable domain, filled in from reference TRBV5-1 and TRBJ2-1, reads KAGVTQTPRYLIKTRGQQVTLSCSPISGHRSVSWYQQTPGQGLQFLFEYFSETQRNKGNFPGRFSGRQFSNSRSEMNVSTLELGDSALYLCASSLAASSYNEQFFGPGTRLTVL.

This clone has a single count. This chain connects TRBV4-2 to TRBJ2-2, with a weak D call TRBD2 (6 bases). V lost 1 base and J 3 bases, leaving 15 bases between the germline ends. The CDR3 covers 17 residues. The germline gives CDR1 LGHNA, CDR2 YNFKEQ. The CDR3 DNA reads as TGTGCCAGCAGCCAAGGGGGGACCACGGGGGACACCGGGGAGCTGTTTTTT. Protein sequence: CASSQGGTTGDTGELFF.